This T cell receptor beta chain was sequenced for a study of T cells in Graves' hyperthyroidism and ophthalmopathy. In the case of this clonotype: A much bigger clone sits one base away, suggesting this may be a read error.

RNA transcripts served as the template for amplifying TCR beta CDR3 regions. RT-PCR in the first round (using the HTBI primer set) targeted the TCR CDR3. Each CDR3 protein is one row after TCRdb ran MiXCR on the multiplex PCR reads. The data contain approximately 430,000 distinct CDR3 sequences, roughly 14% of them singletons. Looked up from germline, CDR1 is ENHRY and CDR2 is SYGVKD. V shed 4 bases and J shed 7 bases, with 20 bases lying between them. The CDR3 spans 15 residues. The sequence was obtained from a man younger than 35 with Graves' ophthalmopathy. Sequenced: blood. The chain has TRBV10-3 and TRBJ2-7, with D perhaps given as TRBD1 or TRBD2 (6 bases each). The CDR3 DNA reads as TGTGCCATCAGTGGGGGGGCCCCAAGCAGGGGAGAGCAGTACTTC. As protein: CAISGGAPSRGEQYF.